The rows below give T cell receptor beta chains drawn from one sample of a study of identical twins. TCRdb re-called the 5' RACE reads through MiXCR, storing one row per CDR3 protein. This table has hundreds of thousands of distinct CDR3 sequences, more than 9% appearing once. These data were likewise used in another study, on yellow fever vaccine responses in identical twins.

The sequencing input was PBMCs. The receptor set was obtained from a woman younger than 35 in good health. Both conserved end residues are part of each CDR3. Each record gives: clone size, CDR3 length, J gene, D gene, V gene, CDR3 protein, CDR3 DNA. A D gene is named only where the DNA matches it firmly. Clone size is given for some rows only: seen once, a few or many times, or a class if the clone is expanded.

>-|16|TRBJ1-1|-|TRBV15
CATSRDGGRRGTEAFF
TGTGCCACCAGCAGAGATGGGGGGAGAAGGGGCACTGAAGCTTTCTTT
>-|12|TRBJ2-5|-|TRBV6-5
CASRTSTETQYF
TGTGCCAGCAGAACTAGCACGGAGACCCAGTACTTC
>-|18|TRBJ2-1|TRBD2|TRBV25-1
CASSDAGTSGSTGNEQFF
TGTGCCAGCAGTGACGCTGGGACTAGCGGGAGCACCGGCAATGAGCAGTTCTTC
>few|16|TRBJ2-3|TRBD1|TRBV29-1
CSVEDGTGLPGDTQYF
TGCAGCGTTGAAGACGGGACAGGGCTACCGGGGGATACGCAGTATTTT
>-|13|TRBJ2-2|-|TRBV9
CASSLGYARELFF
TGTGCCAGCAGCTTAGGTTATGCCCGGGAGCTGTTTTTT
>-|16|TRBJ2-5|TRBD2|TRBV20-1
CSARDAQRGDKETQYF
TGCAGTGCTAGAGATGCCCAGCGGGGGGATAAAGAGACCCAGTACTTC
>few|14|TRBJ2-5|TRBD2|TRBV6-1
CASSRAGTQETQYF
TGTGCCAGCAGCAGAGCGGGGACCCAAGAGACCCAGTACTTC
>few|12|TRBJ1-1|-|TRBV14
CASGEGPVGAFF
TGTGCCAGCGGCGAAGGCCCTGTGGGGGCTTTCTTT
>-|13|TRBJ1-2|-|TRBV12-3/TRBV12-4
CASSLLQGYGYTF
TGTGCCAGCAGTTTACTCCAGGGCTATGGCTACACCTTC
>many|16|TRBJ2-3|TRBD2|TRBV5-1
CASSLYPGIAGDTQYF
TGCGCCAGCAGCTTGTACCCCGGTATAGCGGGAGATACGCAGTATTTT
>-|16|TRBJ2-7|TRBD2|TRBV20-1
CSARQLGLAGWAEQYF
TGCAGTGCTAGGCAACTAGGACTAGCGGGATGGGCTGAGCAGTACTTC
>-|14|TRBJ1-6|-|TRBV20-1
CGARPGAANSPLHF
TGCGGTGCTAGGCCAGGGGCGGCTAATTCACCCCTCCACTTT
>few|13|TRBJ1-1|-|TRBV6-6
CASRDSPNTEAFF
TGTGCCAGCAGAGACTCCCCGAACACTGAAGCTTTCTTT
>few|16|TRBJ2-3|-|TRBV15
CATSSSSSRSTDTQYF
TGTGCCACCAGCAGTTCCTCTAGCAGGAGCACAGATACGCAGTATTTT
>-|18|TRBJ2-6|-|TRBV14
CASSQDFAGVSGANVLTF
TGTGCCAGCAGCCAAGATTTCGCAGGGGTGTCCGGGGCCAACGTCCTGACTTTC
>-|13|TRBJ2-2|-|TRBV5-1
CASSLASLGELFF
TGCGCCAGCAGCTTGGCCTCTCTCGGGGAGCTGTTTTTT
>-|18|TRBJ2-7|TRBD1|TRBV5-1
CASSLGTPGQGKNYEQYF
TGCGCCAGCAGCTTGGGGACCCCTGGACAGGGGAAGAACTACGAGCAGTACTTC
>-|17|TRBJ2-1|TRBD2|TRBV27
CASSPPLAGQKNNEQFF
TGTGCCAGCAGCCCCCCTCTAGCGGGACAGAAAAACAATGAGCAGTTCTTC
>few|13|TRBJ2-2|-|TRBV7-2
CASSLVGDGELFF
TGTGCCAGCAGCTTAGTCGGGGACGGGGAGCTGTTTTTT
>few|14|TRBJ1-1|TRBD1|TRBV15
CATSMGTGLTEAFF
TGTGCCACCAGCATGGGGACAGGCCTTACTGAAGCTTTCTTT
>few|13|TRBJ2-5|-|TRBV7-9
CASSHSPQETQYF
TGTGCCAGCAGCCATTCCCCCCAAGAGACCCAGTACTTC
>few|14|TRBJ1-5|-|TRBV19
CASSTVYGNQPQHF
TGTGCCAGTAGTACGGTGTATGGGAATCAGCCCCAGCATTTT
>many|14|TRBJ1-1|-|TRBV4-1
CASSQDSTNTEAFF
TGCGCCAGCAGCCAAGATTCTACTAACACTGAAGCTTTCTTT
>many|13|TRBJ2-7|-|TRBV5-1
CASSIGGNYEQYF
TGCGCCAGCAGCATTGGGGGGAACTACGAGCAGTACTTC
>-|16|TRBJ2-3|TRBD1|TRBV28
CASSSSRDRGWDTQYF
TGTGCCAGCAGTTCCTCCCGGGACAGGGGTTGGGATACGCAGTATTTT
>-|12|TRBJ2-1|-|TRBV2
CASSVFEDRLLF
TGTGCCAGCAGTGTCTTTGAGGACCGCTTACTCTTC
>few|15|TRBJ2-1|TRBD2|TRBV10-3
CAIRSSGGSYNEQFF
TGTGCCATCAGATCTAGCGGGGGTTCCTACAATGAGCAGTTCTTC
>-|15|TRBJ1-5|TRBD1|TRBV12-3/TRBV12-4
CASSDRVGDNQPQHF
TGTGCCAGCAGCGACAGGGTAGGGGACAATCAGCCCCAGCATTTT
>-|11|TRBJ1-2|-|TRBV28
CASHWGRGYTF
TGTGCCAGCCATTGGGGGCGCGGCTACACCTTC
>few|16|TRBJ2-3|-|TRBV12-3/TRBV12-4
CASSLYTLGRGDTQYF
TGTGCCAGCAGTCTGTATACCCTCGGAAGGGGAGATACGCAGTATTTT
>-|18|TRBJ2-1|TRBD1|TRBV24-1
CATSKQGASLFSYNEQFF
TGTGCCACCAGCAAACAGGGGGCGTCGTTATTCTCCTACAATGAGCAGTTCTTC
>few|14|TRBJ1-5|-|TRBV24-1
CATADTKSNQPQHF
TGTGCCACAGCGGACACGAAGAGCAATCAGCCCCAGCATTTT
>few|17|TRBJ2-2|TRBD1|TRBV6-5
CASSSKDRGRFPGELFF
TGTGCCAGCAGTTCCAAGGACAGGGGGCGCTTTCCCGGGGAGCTGTTTTTT
>few|14|TRBJ2-7|-|TRBV7-9
CASSPETVNYEQYF
TGTGCCAGCAGCCCGGAGACAGTTAACTACGAGCAGTACTTC
>few|14|TRBJ1-1|-|TRBV5-1
CASSPPSKAPEAFF
TGCGCCAGCAGCCCGCCTTCAAAAGCCCCTGAAGCTTTCTTT
>few|16|TRBJ2-7|-|TRBV3-1
CASSQVAGPLTYEQYF
TGTGCCAGCAGCCAAGTAGCCGGACCCCTAACCTACGAGCAGTACTTC
>many|18|TRBJ2-3|TRBD2|TRBV14
CASSQDFGLARNTDTQYF
TGTGCCAGCAGCCAAGATTTCGGACTAGCGCGGAACACAGATACGCAGTATTTT
>many|16|TRBJ2-1|TRBD2|TRBV10-3
CAISPTSGRTGNEQFF
TGTGCCATCAGTCCGACTAGCGGGAGGACGGGGAATGAGCAGTTCTTC
>many|15|TRBJ1-2|-|TRBV5-6
CASSLLGASDYGYTF
TGTGCCAGCAGCCTGTTGGGTGCTTCTGACTATGGCTACACCTTC
>-|18|TRBJ2-2|TRBD2|TRBV6-5
CASSYSKVRRESIGELFF
TGTGCCAGCAGTTACTCGAAAGTTAGGCGGGAGTCGATCGGGGAGCTGTTTTTT
>-|15|TRBJ1-1|TRBD1|TRBV20-1
CSARDAGGLNAEAFF
TGCAGTGCTAGAGATGCAGGGGGGCTCAACGCTGAAGCTTTCTTT
>-|15|TRBJ2-1|-|TRBV4-1
CASSQDGLGQGEQFF
TGCGCCAGCAGCCAAGATGGGCTAGGGCAGGGTGAGCAGTTCTTC
>few|13|TRBJ1-4|-|TRBV7-8
CASSSDSEKKLFF
TGTGCCAGCAGCTCGGACAGTGAAAAAAAACTGTTTTTT
>-|16|TRBJ2-1|-|TRBV5-1
CASSLTGHSSYNEQFF
TGCGCCAGCAGCTTGACGGGACATAGCTCCTACAATGAGCAGTTCTTC